This entry lists 14 T cell receptor beta chains sequenced from one sample in a study of cytomegalovirus exposure and HLA in healthy donors. The PCR had 60 Vbeta and 13 Jbeta primers. Method: immunoSEQ multiplex PCR; TCRdb's copy keeps in-frame clones and lacks some. The profile shows 95,000 to 100,000 clones, roughly 76% of them singletons. The specimen was PBMCs. These receptors came from a human donor in good health.

The chain uses TRBV15 and TRBJ2-1; tentative D call: TRBD1 (8 bases). Germline V gene lookup returns CDR1 LNHNV and CDR2 YYDKDF (reference sequence). V gave up 9 bases and J gave up 9 bases, with 21 bases separating them. This CDR3 is 14 amino acids long. The CDR3 sequence: CATSLGQGGTEQFF. The DNA for the CDR3 is TGTGCCACGAGCTTAGGACAGGGAGGGACTGAGCAGTTCTTC.

The chain couples TRBV11-2 to TRBJ2-7; TRBD1 agrees at 10 bases. The V gene's germline CDR1 is SGHAT and CDR2 FQNNGV. Germline trimming cut 5 bases from V and 4 bases from J; bases unmatched to any gene: 8. This CDR3 is built from 15 residues. The chain's CDR3 is CASSRAGDRGYEQYF. The CDR3 nucleotides read TGTGCCAGCAGCCGAGCAGGGGACAGGGGATACGAGCAGTACTTC.

The chain has TRBV7-9 and TRBJ1-2; 7 bases are a match to TRBD1. Germline CDR1 reads SEHNR; CDR2 reads FQNEAQ (reference sequence). This CDR3 is built from 14 residues. The junction had 2 bases not matched to a gene; V was cut back by 0 bases and J by 4 bases. CDR3 loop: CASSLAGTVYGYTF. The CDR3 region has the DNA TGTGCCAGCAGCTTAGCCGGGACAGTCTATGGCTACACCTTC.

CDR3 region: CASSLEGVSYEQYF. The CDR3 bases are TGCGCCAGCAGCTTGGAGGGGGTCTCCTACGAGCAGTACTTC. V gene TRBV5-1 combines with J gene TRBJ2-7; tentative D call: TRBD1 (6 bases). This CDR3 spans 14 amino acids. With 0 bases removed from V and 0 bases from J, the gap between germline ends came to 7 bases. CDR1 and CDR2 from the germline V gene are SGHRS and YFSETQ.

This clone was counted a single time. The genes are TRBV15 and TRBJ1-2; TRBD1 might be the D (6 bases). The CDR3 consists of 17 residues. Per germline, CDR1 LNHNV and CDR2 YYDKDF (reference sequence). Trimming cost V 0 bases and J 4 bases, with 18 bases left between them. Here the CDR3 reads CATSRDSTGDTTYGYTF. CDR3 nucleotide sequence: TGTGCCACCAGCAGAGATTCGACAGGAGACACCACCTATGGCTACACCTTC.

V is TRBV6-1 and J is TRBJ1-1; D ambiguous. This CDR3 is 15 amino acids long. Trimming cost V 6 bases and J 5 bases, with 19 bases left between them. CDR1 is MNHNS, CDR2 SASEGT, per germline. The CDR3 loop reads CASSPAGGWRTEAFF. CDR3 DNA sequence: TGTGCCAGCAGCCCCGCTGGAGGGTGGAGAACTGAAGCTTTCTTT.

With respect to this clone: One end of the junction does not line up with germline, which may come from a read error. The chain carries TRBV5-5 and TRBJ2-2, with D possibly matching TRBD2 (5 bases). The CDR3 runs to 12 residues. Per germline, CDR1 SGHKS and CDR2 YYEKEE (reference sequence). DNA for the CDR3: TGTGCCAGCAGCCGTAACTACGGGGATCTGTTTTTT. Amino acid sequence: CASSRNYGDLFF.

The chain recombines TRBV6-1 with TRBJ1-4, with D tentatively TRBD1 (6 bases). Trimming removed 5 bases at V and 3 bases at J, with 13 bases between. Germline CDR1 reads MNHNS; CDR2 reads SASEGT. The CDR3 has 15 residues. In nucleotides, the CDR3 is TGTGCCAGCAGTCGTTCCACAGGGTCTAATGAAAAACTGTTTTTT. This gives the protein CASSRSTGSNEKLFF.

The chain couples TRBV25-1 to TRBJ1-2; D unresolved. CDR3 length: 12 amino acids. Germline V CDR1 and CDR2: MGHDK, SYGVNS. Trimming left V 2 bases short and J 4 bases short, with 5 bases between. The CDR3 DNA sequence: TGTGCCAGCAGTGAAACCGGCTATGGCTACACCTTC. Its translation: CASSETGYGYTF.

This clone was picked up a small number of times. This chain joins TRBV10-3 and TRBJ2-1; D is perhaps TRBD2 (5 bases). The CDR3 covers 13 residues. The germline V and J ends were trimmed by 5 bases and 5 bases, with 10 bases remaining between them. Germline V gene lookup returns CDR1 ENHRY and CDR2 SYGVKD. The CDR3 nucleotides read TGTGCCATCAGTAGAGGGTTGGACAATGAGCAGTTCTTC. This codes for CAISRGLDNEQFF.

This rearrangement joins TRBV14 to TRBJ2-5; D is possibly TRBD2 (6 bases). CDR1 SGHDN and CDR2 FVKESK come from the germline V gene. CDR3 length: 16 amino acids. The V end lost 0 bases, the J end lost 5 bases, and 16 bases lay between the germline ends. CDR3 residues: CASSQEEGPLQETQYF. The CDR3, as DNA: TGTGCCAGCAGCCAAGAGGAGGGCCCTCTCCAGGAGACCCAGTACTTC.

This clone has a count of ten or more. The chain couples TRBV6-1 to TRBJ1-3; 8 bases align to TRBD1. V shed 3 bases and J 0 bases; nucleotides not matched to a gene: 4. Germline lookup yields CDR1 MNHNS and CDR2 SASEGT. This CDR3 comprises 16 residues. DNA of the CDR3: TGTGCCAGCAGTGAGACAGGGGCCGCCTCTGGAAACACCATATATTTT. Its translation: CASSETGAASGNTIYF.

This chain uses TRBV6-6 with TRBJ2-6; a weak D match, TRBD1 (5 bases). The germline V gene encodes CDR1 MNHNY and CDR2 SVGAGI (reference sequence). Trimming shortened V by 10 bases and J by 4 bases, and 17 bases separated the two germline ends. The CDR3 length is 15 residues. Here the CDR3 DNA reads TGTGCCATCGAAATAGGGGTTTCGGGGGCCAACGTCCTGACTTTC. It yields the protein CAIEIGVSGANVLTF.

This rearrangement joins TRBV9 to TRBJ1-1; D perhaps matches TRBD1 (6 bases). This CDR3 has 14 residues. The V and J ends lost 7 bases and 5 bases respectively, with 18 bases between them. Germline V gene data show CDR1 as SGDLS and CDR2 as YYNGEE. For the CDR3, the DNA is TGTGCCAGCGCCCAATACTTGGGGGCAACTGAAGCTTTCTTT. Its protein product is CASAQYLGATEAFF.